This T cell receptor (beta chain) was captured in a study of blood T cells in healthy people across ages. The study, taken as a whole, reports: PBMCs were not sorted, which prevented a conclusive comparison of naive versus antigen-experienced cells.

This clonotype showed up just once. Its antigen is as yet unknown. Alongside a J-beta primer mix, a sample-barcoded 5' primer served in a second PCR lasting roughly 7 to 12 cycles. TCRdb redid the calling of the 5' RACE reads with MiXCR, one entry per CDR3 protein. The sample shows 600,000 to 1,000,000 distinct CDR3 sequences, 58% of them seen only once. CDR1 is LNHDA and CDR2 is SQIVND in the germline V gene (reference sequence). The CDR3 extends over 12 amino acids. V shed 3 bases and J shed 5 bases, with 8 bases lying between them. This receptor was obtained from a man aged 30 to 45 in good health. Sequenced input: blood. This chain joins TRBV19 and TRBJ2-7, with D uncertain. CDR3 DNA sequence: TGTGCCAGTAGTATTGGCCAAAACGAGCAGTACTTC. As protein: CASSIGQNEQYF.